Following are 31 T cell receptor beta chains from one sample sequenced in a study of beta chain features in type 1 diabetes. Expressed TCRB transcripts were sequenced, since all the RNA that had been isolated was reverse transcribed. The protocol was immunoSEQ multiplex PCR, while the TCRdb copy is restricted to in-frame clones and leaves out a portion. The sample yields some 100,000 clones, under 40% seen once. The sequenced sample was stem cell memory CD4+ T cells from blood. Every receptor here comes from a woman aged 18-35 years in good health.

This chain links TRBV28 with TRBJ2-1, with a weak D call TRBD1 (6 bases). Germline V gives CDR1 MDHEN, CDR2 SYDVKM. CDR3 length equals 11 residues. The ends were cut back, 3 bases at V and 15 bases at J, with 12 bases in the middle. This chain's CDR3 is CASSFGQGLFF. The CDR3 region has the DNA TGTGCCAGCAGTTTTGGGCAGGGGTTGTTCTTC.

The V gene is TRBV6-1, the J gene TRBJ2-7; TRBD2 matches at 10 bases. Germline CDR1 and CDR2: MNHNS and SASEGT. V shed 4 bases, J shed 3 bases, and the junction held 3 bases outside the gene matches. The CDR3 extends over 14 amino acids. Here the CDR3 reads CASSVTSGIYEQYF. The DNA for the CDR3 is TGTGCCAGCAGTGTTACTAGCGGGATCTACGAGCAGTACTTC.

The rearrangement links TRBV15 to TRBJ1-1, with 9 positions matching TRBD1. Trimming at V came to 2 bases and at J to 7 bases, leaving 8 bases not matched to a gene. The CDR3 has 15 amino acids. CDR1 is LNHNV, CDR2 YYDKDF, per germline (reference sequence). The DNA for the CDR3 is TGTGCCACCAGCAGACCTGGGACAGGGAGGAATGAAGCTTTCTTT. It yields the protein CATSRPGTGRNEAFF.

CDR3 in amino acids: CASSPGEYQAEAFF. The CDR3 region has the DNA TGTGCCAGCTCACCCGGGGAGTATCAGGCTGAAGCTTTCTTT. The chain recombines TRBV18 with TRBJ1-1; D is unclear. This CDR3 is built from 14 residues. The V gene's germline CDR1 is KGHSH and CDR2 LQKENI. Deletions cut 3 bases from V and 6 bases from J, with 14 bases between.

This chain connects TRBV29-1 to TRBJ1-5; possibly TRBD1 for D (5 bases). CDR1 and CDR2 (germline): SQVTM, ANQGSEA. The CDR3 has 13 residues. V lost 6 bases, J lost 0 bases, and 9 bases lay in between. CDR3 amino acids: CSVEQGSNQPQHF. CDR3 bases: TGCAGCGTAGAGCAGGGTAGCAATCAGCCCCAGCATTTT.

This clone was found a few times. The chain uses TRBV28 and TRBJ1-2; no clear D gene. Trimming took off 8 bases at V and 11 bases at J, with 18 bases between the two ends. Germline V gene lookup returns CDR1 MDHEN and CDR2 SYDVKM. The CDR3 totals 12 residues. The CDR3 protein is CASRRTPLLYTF. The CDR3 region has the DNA TGTGCCAGCCGCCGAACTCCATTGCTGTACACCTTC.

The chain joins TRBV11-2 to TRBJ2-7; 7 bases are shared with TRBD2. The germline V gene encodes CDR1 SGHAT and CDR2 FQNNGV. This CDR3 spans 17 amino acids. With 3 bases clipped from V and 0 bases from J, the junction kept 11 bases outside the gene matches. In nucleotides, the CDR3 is TGTGCCAGCAGCTTGCGTCTAACTAGCGCTAGCTCCTACGAGCAGTACTTC. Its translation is CASSLRLTSASSYEQYF.

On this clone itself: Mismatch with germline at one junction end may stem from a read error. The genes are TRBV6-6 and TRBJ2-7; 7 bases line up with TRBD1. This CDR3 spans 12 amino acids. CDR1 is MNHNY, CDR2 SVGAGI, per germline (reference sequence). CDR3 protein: CASREPDRPISF. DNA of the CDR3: TGTGCCAGCAGGGAACCGGACAGGCCGATATCCTTC.

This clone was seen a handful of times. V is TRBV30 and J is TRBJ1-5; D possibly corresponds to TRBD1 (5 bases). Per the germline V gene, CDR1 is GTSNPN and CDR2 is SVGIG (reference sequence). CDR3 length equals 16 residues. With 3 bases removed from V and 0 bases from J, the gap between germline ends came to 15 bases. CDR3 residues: CAWSLRGGYSNQPQHF. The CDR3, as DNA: TGTGCCTGGAGCTTACGGGGGGGATATAGCAATCAGCCCCAGCATTTT.

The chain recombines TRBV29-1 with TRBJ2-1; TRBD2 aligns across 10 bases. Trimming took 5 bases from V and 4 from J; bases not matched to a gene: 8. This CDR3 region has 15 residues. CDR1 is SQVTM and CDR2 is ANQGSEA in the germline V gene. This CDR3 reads CSVSTSGAKYNEQFF. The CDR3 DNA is TGCAGCGTTTCAACTAGCGGGGCAAAGTACAATGAGCAGTTCTTC.

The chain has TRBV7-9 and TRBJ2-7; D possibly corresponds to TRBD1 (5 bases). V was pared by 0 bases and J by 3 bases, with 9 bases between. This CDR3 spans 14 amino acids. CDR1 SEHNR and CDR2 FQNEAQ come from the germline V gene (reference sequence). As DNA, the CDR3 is TGTGCCAGCAGCTTAGCCAGGGCCGACTACGAGCAGTACTTC. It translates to CASSLARADYEQYF.

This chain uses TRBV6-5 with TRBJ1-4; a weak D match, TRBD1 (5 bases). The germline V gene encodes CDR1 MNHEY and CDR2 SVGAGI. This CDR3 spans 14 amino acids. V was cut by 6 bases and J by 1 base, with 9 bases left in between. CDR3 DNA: TGTGCCAGCAGGCTAACAGGAACTAATGAAAAACTGTTTTTT. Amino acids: CASRLTGTNEKLFF.

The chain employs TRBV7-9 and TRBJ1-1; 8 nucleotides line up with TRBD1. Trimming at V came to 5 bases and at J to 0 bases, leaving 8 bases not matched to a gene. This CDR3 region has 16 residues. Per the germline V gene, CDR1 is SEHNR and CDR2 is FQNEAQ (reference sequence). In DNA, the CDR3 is TGTGCCAGCAGCCCTAGACAGGGGCTCATGAACACTGAAGCTTTCTTT. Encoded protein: CASSPRQGLMNTEAFF.

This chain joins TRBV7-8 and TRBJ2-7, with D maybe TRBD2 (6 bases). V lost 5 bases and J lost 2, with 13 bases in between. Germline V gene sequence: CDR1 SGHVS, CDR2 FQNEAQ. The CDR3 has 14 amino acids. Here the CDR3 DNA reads TGTGCCAGCAGCGCGTGGACGGGAGCCTACGAGCAGTACTTC. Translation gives CASSAWTGAYEQYF. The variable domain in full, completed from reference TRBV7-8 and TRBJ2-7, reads GAGVSQSPRYKVAKRGQDVALRCDPISGHVSLFWYQQALGQGPEFLTYFQNEAQLDKSGLPSDRFFAERPEGSVSTLKIQRTQQEDSAVYLCASSAWTGAYEQYFGPGTRLTVT.

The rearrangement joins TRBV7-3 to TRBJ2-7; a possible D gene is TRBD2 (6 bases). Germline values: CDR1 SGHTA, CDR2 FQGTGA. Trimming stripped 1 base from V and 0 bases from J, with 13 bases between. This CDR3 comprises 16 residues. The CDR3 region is CASSLKLASDSYEQYF. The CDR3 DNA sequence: TGTGCCAGCAGCTTAAAGTTGGCTAGCGACTCCTACGAGCAGTACTTC.

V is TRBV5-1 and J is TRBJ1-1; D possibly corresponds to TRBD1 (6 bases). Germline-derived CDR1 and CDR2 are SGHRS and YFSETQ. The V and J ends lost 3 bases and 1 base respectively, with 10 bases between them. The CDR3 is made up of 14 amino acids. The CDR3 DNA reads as TGCGCCAGCAGCTGGGGACACAAGAACACTGAAGCTTTCTTT. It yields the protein CASSWGHKNTEAFF.

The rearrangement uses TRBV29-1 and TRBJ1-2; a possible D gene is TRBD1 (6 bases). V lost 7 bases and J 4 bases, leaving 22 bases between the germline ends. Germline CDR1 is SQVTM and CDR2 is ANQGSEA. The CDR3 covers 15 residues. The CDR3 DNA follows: TGCAGCGCTAGTCGGACCCTCGGGACATCCTATGGCTACACCTTC. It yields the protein CSASRTLGTSYGYTF. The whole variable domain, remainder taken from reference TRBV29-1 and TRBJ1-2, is SAVISQKPSRDICQRGTSLTIQCQVDSQVTMMFWYRQQPGQSLTLIATANQGSEATYESGFVIDKFPISRPNLTFSTLTVSNMSPEDSSIYLCSASRTLGTSYGYTFGSGTRLTVV.

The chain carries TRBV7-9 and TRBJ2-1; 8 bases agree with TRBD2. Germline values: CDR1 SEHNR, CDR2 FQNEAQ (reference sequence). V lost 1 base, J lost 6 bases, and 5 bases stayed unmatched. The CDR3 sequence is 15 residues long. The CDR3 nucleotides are TGTGCCAGCAGCTTAGGGCACGGGAGGGGCAATGAGCAGTTCTTC. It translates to CASSLGHGRGNEQFF.

CDR3 DNA: TGTGCCATTACCCCTCCGGGAGGGGAGAAACAAGAGACCCAGTACTTC. Translated, it gives CAITPPGGEKQETQYF. The chain carries TRBV7-2 and TRBJ2-5, with 8 bases matching TRBD2. CDR3 length equals 16 residues. Trimming took 10 bases from V and 2 from J; bases not matched to a gene: 15. Per germline, CDR1 SGHTA and CDR2 FQGNSA.

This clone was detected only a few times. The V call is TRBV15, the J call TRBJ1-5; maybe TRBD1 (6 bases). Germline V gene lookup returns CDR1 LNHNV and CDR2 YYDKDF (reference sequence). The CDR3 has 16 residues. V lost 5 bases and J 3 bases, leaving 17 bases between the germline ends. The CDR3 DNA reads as TGTGCCACCAGCGGACGCAGGGGTCTCTCCAATCAGCCCCAGCATTTT. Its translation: CATSGRRGLSNQPQHF.

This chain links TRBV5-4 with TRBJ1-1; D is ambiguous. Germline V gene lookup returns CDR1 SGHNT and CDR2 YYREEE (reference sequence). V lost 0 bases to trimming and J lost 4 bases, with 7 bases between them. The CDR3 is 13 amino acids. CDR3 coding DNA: TGTGCCAGCAGCTTGGACACAAGCACTGAAGCTTTCTTT. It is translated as CASSLDTSTEAFF. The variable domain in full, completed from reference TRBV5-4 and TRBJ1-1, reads ETGVTQSPTHLIKTRGQQVTLRCSSQSGHNTVSWYQQALGQGPQFIFQYYREEENGRGNFPPRFSGLQFPNYSSELNVNALELDDSALYLCASSLDTSTEAFFGQGTRLTVV.

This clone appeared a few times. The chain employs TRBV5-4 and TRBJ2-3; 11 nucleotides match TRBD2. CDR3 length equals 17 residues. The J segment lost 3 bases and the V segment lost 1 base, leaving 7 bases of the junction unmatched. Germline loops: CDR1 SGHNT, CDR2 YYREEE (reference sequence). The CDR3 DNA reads TGTGCCAGCAGCTTGAGGCCGGGACTAGCGGTTACAGATACGCAGTATTTT. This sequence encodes CASSLRPGLAVTDTQYF. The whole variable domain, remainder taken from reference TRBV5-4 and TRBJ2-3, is ETGVTQSPTHLIKTRGQQVTLRCSSQSGHNTVSWYQQALGQGPQFIFQYYREEENGRGNFPPRFSGLQFPNYSSELNVNALELDDSALYLCASSLRPGLAVTDTQYFGPGTRLTVL.

The CDR3 sequence: CASSYGLLTSYEQYF. The CDR3, as DNA: TGTGCCAGCAGCTATGGACTCCTTACTTCCTACGAGCAGTACTTC. The chain links TRBV5-4 to TRBJ2-7; the D gene is possibly TRBD2 (5 bases). V lost 3 bases and J 1 base, leaving 14 bases between the germline ends. CDR3 length: 15 amino acids. Germline CDR1 and CDR2: SGHNT and YYREEE (reference sequence).

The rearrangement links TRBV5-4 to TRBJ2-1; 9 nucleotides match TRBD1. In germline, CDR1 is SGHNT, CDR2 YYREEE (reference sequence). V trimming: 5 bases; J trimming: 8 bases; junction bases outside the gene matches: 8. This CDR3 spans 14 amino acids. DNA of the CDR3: TGTGCCAGCAGACCGGGACAGGGAGTTTATGAGCAGTTCTTC. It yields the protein CASRPGQGVYEQFF.

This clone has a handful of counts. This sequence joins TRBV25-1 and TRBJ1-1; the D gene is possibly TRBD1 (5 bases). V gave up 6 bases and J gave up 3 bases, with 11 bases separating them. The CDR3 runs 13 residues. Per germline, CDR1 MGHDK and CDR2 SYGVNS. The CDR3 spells CASRQYRYTEAFF. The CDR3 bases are TGTGCCAGCAGACAGTACAGGTACACTGAAGCTTTCTTT.

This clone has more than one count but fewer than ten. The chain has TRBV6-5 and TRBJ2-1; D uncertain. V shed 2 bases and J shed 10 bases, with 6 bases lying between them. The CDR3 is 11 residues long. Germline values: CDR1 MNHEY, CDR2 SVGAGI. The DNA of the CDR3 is TGTGCCAGCAGTTACGGAGCGGAGCAGTTCTTC. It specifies CASSYGAEQFF.

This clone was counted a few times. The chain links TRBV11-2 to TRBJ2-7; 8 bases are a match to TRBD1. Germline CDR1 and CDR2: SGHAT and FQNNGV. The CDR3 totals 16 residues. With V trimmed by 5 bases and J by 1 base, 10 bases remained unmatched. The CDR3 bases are TGTGCCAGCAGCCACGCAAACAGGGGGAAATCCTACGAGCAGTACTTC. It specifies CASSHANRGKSYEQYF. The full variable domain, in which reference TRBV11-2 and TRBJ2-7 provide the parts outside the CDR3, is EAGVAQSPRYKIIEKRQSVAFWCNPISGHATLYWYQQILGQGPKLLIQFQNNGVVDDSQLPKDRFSAERLKGVDSTLKIQPAKLEDSAVYLCASSHANRGKSYEQYFGPGTRLTVT.

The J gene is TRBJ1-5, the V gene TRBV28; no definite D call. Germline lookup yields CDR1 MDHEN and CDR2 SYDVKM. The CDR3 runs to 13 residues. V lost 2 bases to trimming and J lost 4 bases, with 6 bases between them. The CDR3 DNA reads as TGTGCCAGCAGTTTAGTCCCTAATCAGCCCCAGCATTTT. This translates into CASSLVPNQPQHF.

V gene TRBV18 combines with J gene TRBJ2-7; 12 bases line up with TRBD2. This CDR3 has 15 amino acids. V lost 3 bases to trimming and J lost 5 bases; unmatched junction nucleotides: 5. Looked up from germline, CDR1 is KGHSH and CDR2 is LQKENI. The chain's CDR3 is CASSPLAGGPHEQYF. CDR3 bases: TGTGCCAGCTCACCTCTAGCGGGAGGGCCCCACGAGCAGTACTTC.

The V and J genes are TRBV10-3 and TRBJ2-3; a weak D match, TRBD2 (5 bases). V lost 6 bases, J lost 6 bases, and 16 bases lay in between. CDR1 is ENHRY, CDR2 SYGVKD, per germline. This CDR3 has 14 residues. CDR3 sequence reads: CAIRNPGIVDTQYF. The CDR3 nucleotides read TGTGCCATCAGGAACCCGGGGATTGTGGATACGCAGTATTTT.

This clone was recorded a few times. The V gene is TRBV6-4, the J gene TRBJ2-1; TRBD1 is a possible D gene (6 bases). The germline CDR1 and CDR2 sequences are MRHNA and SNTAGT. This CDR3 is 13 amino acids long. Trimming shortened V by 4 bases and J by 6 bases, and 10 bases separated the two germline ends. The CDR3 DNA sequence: TGTGCCAGCAGTGGGCAGGGGATCAATGAGCAGTTCTTC. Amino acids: CASSGQGINEQFF.